This T cell receptor (beta chain) was identified in a study of blood T cell repertoires in COVID-19. CDR3 length: 11 amino acids. V was trimmed by 2 bases and J by 5 bases, leaving 4 bases between them. Germline CDR1 reads MNHEY; CDR2 reads SMNVEV (reference sequence). As processed by the authors: For nucleated cells, counts were estimated from reference gene primer amplification. Assay: immunoSEQ multiplex PCR; the TCRdb copy retains only in-frame clones and omits some. The V and J calls and clone size were taken over from that table, and D and trimming were inferred from the DNA. In the table there are fewer than 35,000 clones, approximately 80% of which are singletons.

The rearrangement uses TRBV27 and TRBJ2-7; D is uncertain. This sequence originates from a human donor in a cohort sampled during active COVID-19. The sample taken for sequencing was peripheral blood. CDR3 DNA: TGTGCCAGCAGTTTAGGCCACGAGCAGTACTTC. Protein: CASSLGHEQYF.